This TCR beta chain was identified during a study of spatial heterogeneity in lung cancer. This clonotype was found many times. The CDR3 loop spans 13 amino acids. Looked up from germline, CDR1 is DFQATT and CDR2 is SNEGSKA (reference sequence). Deletions cut 0 bases from V and 5 bases from J, with 10 bases between. TCRdb recomputed calls from the 5' RACE reads with MiXCR, one row per CDR3 protein. The sample lists some 20,000 distinct CDR3 sequences, 3% to 3.5% occurring once. The time point here: sample taken at primary tumor resection. This rearrangement joins TRBV20-1 to TRBJ2-5; D ambiguous. This clonotype was obtained from a female donor with early-stage non-small cell lung cancer. The material was PBMCs, obtained at surgery. The CDR3 DNA reads as TGCAGTGCTAGAGACCCCCCAAGGGAGACCCAGTACTTC. Translated: CSARDPPRETQYF.